The 21 T cell receptor beta chains presented below share a single source sample, sequenced in a study of blood T cell repertoires in COVID-19 (dated by TCRdb to 2018 to 2021). Library prep was done by the immunoSEQ multiplex PCR assay. The table was pulled from immuneACCESS by TCRdb, which kept in-frame rearrangements only. Such tables lose some clones; where checked, under half of the loss comes from unresolved V genes, and the rest has no known cause. The sample records 200,000 to 250,000 clones, 82% of which are singletons. The top ten clones comprise around 8% of the sample. Sequencing input: peripheral blood. These receptors were taken from a woman over 75 with COVID-19, enrolled during active disease.

The rearrangement links TRBV6-5 to TRBJ1-4; TRBD1 might be the D (6 bases). The CDR3 has 12 amino acids. Germline V gives CDR1 MNHEY, CDR2 SVGAGI. The CDR3 is CATRGGNEKLFF. The CDR3 bases are TGTGCGACCAGGGGCGGGAATGAAAAACTGTTTTTT.

The chain links TRBV11-3 to TRBJ2-2, with a weak D call TRBD1 (5 bases). CDR3 length equals 13 residues. Germline V lookup: CDR1 SGHNT, CDR2 YENEEA. V was pared by 6 bases and J by 3 bases, with 8 bases between. The CDR3, as DNA: TGTGCCAGCAGATCAGGGTACACCGGGGAGCTGTTTTTT. This translates into CASRSGYTGELFF.

The chain has TRBV10-3 and TRBJ2-3; 7 bases are a match to TRBD1. CDR1 is ENHRY and CDR2 is SYGVKD in the germline V gene. J gave up 2 bases and V 6 bases, and 5 bases lay outside the gene matches. The CDR3 covers 14 residues. CDR3 residues: CAIRQGTPTDTQYF. The CDR3 DNA reads TGTGCCATCAGACAGGGGACCCCCACAGATACGCAGTATTTT.

The chain is built from TRBV4-1 and TRBJ1-5, with TRBD1 matching 9 bases. Germline V lookup: CDR1 MGHRA, CDR2 YSYEKL. The trim removed 0 bases at V and 9 bases at J, leaving 6 bases unmatched. The CDR3 covers 15 residues. This CDR3 is CASSQEVTGGRPQHF. CDR3 sequence (DNA): TGCGCCAGCAGCCAAGAGGTGACAGGGGGGAGGCCCCAGCATTTT.

The V gene is TRBV2, the J gene TRBJ1-5, with a possible D match to TRBD1 (6 bases). The CDR3 has 14 amino acids. Trimming cost V 6 bases and J 4 bases, with 13 bases left between them. Germline V lookup: CDR1 SNHLY, CDR2 FYNNEI. Here the CDR3 DNA reads TGTGCCAGCAGGGAGGACAGACTAAATCAGCCCCAGCATTTT. Protein sequence: CASREDRLNQPQHF. The full variable domain, with the rest looked up from reference TRBV2 and TRBJ1-5, is EPEVTQTPSHQVTQMGQEVILRCVPISNHLYFYWYRQILGQKVEFLVSFYNNEISEKSEIFDDQFSVERPDGSNFTLKIRSTKLEDSAMYFCASREDRLNQPQHFGDGTRLSIL.

CDR3 sequence reads: CASSFSSVSAEAFF. As DNA, the CDR3 is TGTGCCAGCAGTTTCTCGTCTGTAAGCGCTGAAGCTTTCTTT. The chain recombines TRBV28 with TRBJ1-1; no clear D gene. Germline values: CDR1 MDHEN, CDR2 SYDVKM. Trimming removed 3 bases from V and 6 bases from J, with 14 bases in between. The CDR3 runs to 14 residues. Filled out from reference TRBV28 and TRBJ1-1, the complete variable domain reads DVKVTQSSRYLVKRTGEKVFLECVQDMDHENMFWYRQDPGLGLRLIYFSYDVKMKEKGDIPEGYSVSREKKERFSLILESASTNQTSMYLCASSFSSVSAEAFFGQGTRLTVV.

This clone occurred once. The J gene is TRBJ2-7, the V gene TRBV5-1; D is perhaps TRBD1 (6 bases). The CDR3 length is 14 residues. The V gene lost 4 bases and the J gene lost 6 bases, with 17 bases spanning the gap. Per the germline V gene, CDR1 is SGHRS and CDR2 is YFSETQ. The CDR3 protein is CASSRTTGSGEQYF. In DNA form, the CDR3 reads TGCGCCAGCAGCCGGACGACAGGATCTGGCGAGCAGTACTTC. The variable domain in full, with the rest retrieved from reference TRBV5-1 and TRBJ2-7, is KAGVTQTPRYLIKTRGQQVTLSCSPISGHRSVSWYQQTPGQGLQFLFEYFSETQRNKGNFPGRFSGRQFSNSRSEMNVSTLELGDSALYLCASSRTTGSGEQYFGPGTRLTVT.

In DNA form, the CDR3 reads TGTGCCAGCAGCTTTGACGGCAGGGCCCAAGAGACCCAGTACTTC. It is translated as CASSFDGRAQETQYF. The V call is TRBV7-2, the J call TRBJ2-5; tentative D call: TRBD1 (5 bases). V was clipped by 3 bases and J by 1 base, with 12 bases between them. CDR1 and CDR2 (germline): SGHTA, FQGNSA. This CDR3 is built from 15 residues.

The chain links TRBV11-3 to TRBJ2-7, with D tentatively TRBD1 (6 bases). The ends were cut back, 5 bases at V and 2 bases at J, with 16 bases in the middle. The CDR3 is made up of 15 amino acids. Germline assignment: CDR1 SGHNT and CDR2 YENEEA. CDR3 DNA: TGTGCCAGCAGCCTATCGACAGGAAATACCTACGAGCAGTACTTC. Translating it yields CASSLSTGNTYEQYF.

The gene calls are TRBV28 and TRBJ1-5; D is undetermined. This CDR3 is 13 amino acids long. V lost 4 bases to trimming and J lost 4 bases, with 8 bases between them. Per germline, CDR1 MDHEN and CDR2 SYDVKM. CDR3 nucleotides: TGTGCCAGCAGTTGGCGGGAAAATCAGCCCCAGCATTTT. It translates to CASSWRENQPQHF.

J is TRBJ1-6 and V is TRBV3-1 (or the pseudogene TRBV3-2); D ambiguous. V dropped 4 bases and J dropped 10 bases, with 23 bases sitting between them. Germline loops: CDR1 LGHDT, CDR2 YNNKEL (reference sequence). The CDR3 runs 17 residues. CDR3 coding DNA: TGTGCCAGCAGCCCCACCCTGGGAGAACCCGGGCGGTCACCCCTCCACTTT. Translation: CASSPTLGEPGRSPLHF.

The genes are TRBV4-1 and TRBJ1-4; no clear D gene. Germline V gene lookup returns CDR1 MGHRA and CDR2 YSYEKL. V gave up 3 bases and J gave up 5 bases, with 10 bases separating them. The CDR3 sequence is 14 residues long. The CDR3 sequence: CASSQRAGNEKLFF. DNA of the CDR3: TGCGCCAGCAGCCAGAGGGCAGGAAATGAAAAACTGTTTTTT.

DNA for the CDR3: TGCGCCAGCAGCTTGGGGGAGCCCTACGAGCAGTACTTC. Protein product: CASSLGEPYEQYF. The chain recombines TRBV5-1 with TRBJ2-7; D may be TRBD2 (5 bases). Germline loops: CDR1 SGHRS, CDR2 YFSETQ. V dropped 0 bases and J dropped 2 bases, with 6 bases sitting between them. The CDR3 runs to 13 residues.

This clone was observed once. The rearrangement joins TRBV11-1 to TRBJ1-6, with D tentatively TRBD1 (5 bases). V was cut by 5 bases and J by 7 bases, with 18 bases left in between. The CDR3 is 16 residues long. Germline V gene lookup returns CDR1 SGHAT and CDR2 FQDESV (reference sequence). The DNA for the CDR3 is TGTGCCAGCAGCACGGGACGGGGGAAAACCAATTCACCCCTCCACTTT. Protein: CASSTGRGKTNSPLHF.

This chain connects TRBV30 to TRBJ2-4; TRBD2 agrees at 15 bases. The germline V gene has CDR1 GTSNPN and CDR2 SVGIG (reference sequence). Trimming removed 2 bases from V and 1 base from J; junction bases left unmatched: 6. The CDR3 runs to 18 residues. The CDR3 protein is CAWSQGLAGGKAKNIQYF. The CDR3, as DNA: TGTGCCTGGAGTCAGGGACTAGCGGGGGGCAAGGCCAAAAACATTCAGTACTTC.

This sequence joins TRBV7-3 and TRBJ1-2; 9 positions match TRBD1. Unmatched junction bases numbered 4, after V lost 3 bases and J lost 8 bases. Germline V CDR1 and CDR2: SGHTA, FQGTGA. CDR3 length: 13 amino acids. As DNA, the CDR3 is TGTGCCAGCAGCTTCGGGACAGGGCTAGGCTACACCTTC. Protein sequence: CASSFGTGLGYTF.

The CDR3 nucleotides are TGTGCCAGCAGCTTGATGACAGAAGTTAATTCACCCCTCCACTTT. Translation: CASSLMTEVNSPLHF. The chain combines TRBV7-6 with TRBJ1-6; TRBD1 is a possible D gene (5 bases). CDR1 is SGHVS, CDR2 FNYEAQ, per germline. The CDR3 totals 15 residues. Trimming took 3 bases from V and 6 from J, leaving 12 bases between them.

The chain employs TRBV5-1 and TRBJ2-2; maybe TRBD2 (6 bases). V lost 0 bases to trimming and J lost 2 bases, with 8 bases between them. This CDR3 comprises 15 residues. The germline gives CDR1 SGHRS, CDR2 YFSETQ. The CDR3 DNA reads as TGCGCCAGCAGCTTGGCAGGGACTAACACCGGGGAGCTGTTTTTT. Translating it yields CASSLAGTNTGELFF.

This chain uses TRBV6-5 with TRBJ2-7; 11 bases are shared with TRBD2. Looked up from germline, CDR1 is MNHEY and CDR2 is SVGAGI. The junction had 9 bases not matched to a gene; V was cut back by 5 bases and J by 6 bases. The CDR3 extends over 15 amino acids. The CDR3 is CASSLSGGATAEQYF. In DNA form, the CDR3 reads TGTGCCAGCAGTCTTAGCGGGGGGGCGACTGCCGAGCAGTACTTC.

V usage is TRBV2 and J usage is TRBJ1-5, with TRBD1 matching over 10 bases. The CDR3 extends over 14 amino acids. The V and J ends lost 6 bases and 7 bases, in that order; junction bases with no gene match: 6. Germline V gene data show CDR1 as SNHLY and CDR2 as FYNNEI. The CDR3 nucleotides are TGTGCCAGCAGCGGGACAGGGGTCAACCAGCCCCAGCATTTT. Amino acids: CASSGTGVNQPQHF.

The rearrangement joins TRBV28 to TRBJ1-1; 7 bases align to TRBD1. Germline trimming cut 7 bases from V and 7 bases from J; bases unmatched to any gene: 15. CDR1 and CDR2 from the germline V gene are MDHEN and SYDVKM. The CDR3 contains 15 residues. The CDR3 protein is CASTLRGRGYGEAFF. The CDR3, as DNA: TGTGCCAGCACCTTAAGGGGGCGCGGTTACGGTGAAGCTTTCTTT.